These T cell receptor beta chains were read from a single sample in a study of cytomegalovirus exposure and HLA in healthy donors. Clones were read by immunoSEQ multiplex PCR, and TCRdb kept only the in-frame ones, dropping some. The data contain about 160,000 clones, 84% of them singletons. The sequenced sample consisted of PBMCs. Receptor source: a man between 50 and 59 years old in good health and CMV-seropositive. Both conserved end residues are part of each CDR3. The order of the fields is clone size, J gene, V gene, D gene, CDR3 protein, CDR3 DNA. D genes are given only for firm matches. Expanded clones get a size class; other rows say once, few or many, or leave the size out.

>once|TRBJ1-5|TRBV27|TRBD1
CASSPRDRRTQHF
TGTGCCAGCAGCCCTCGGGACAGACGAACCCAACATTTT
>.|TRBJ2-7|TRBV6-5|.
CASSFGRAGNEQYF
TGTGCCAGCAGTTTCGGCAGAGCCGGGAACGAGCAGTACTTC
>.|TRBJ2-3|TRBV7-9|.
CASSLPGVRDTQYF
TGTGCCAGCAGCTTACCGGGGGTAAGGGATACGCAGTATTTT
>.|TRBJ1-1|TRBV6-1|TRBD1
CASRTGVNTEAFF
TGTGCCAGCAGAACAGGGGTGAACACTGAAGCTTTCTTT
>.|TRBJ2-5|TRBV5-1|.
CASSLAEGETQYF
TGCGCCAGCAGCTTGGCCGAGGGAGAGACCCAGTACTTC
>.|TRBJ2-1|TRBV9|.
CASSVGGPTGEQFF
TGTGCCAGCAGCGTAGGAGGGCCCACGGGTGAGCAGTTCTTC
>.|TRBJ1-4|TRBV19|.
CASSQTNEKLFF
TGTGCCAGTAGCCAGACTAATGAAAAACTGTTTTTT
>.|TRBJ1-2|TRBV4-1|.
CASSQTDSYGYTF
TGCGCCAGCAGCCAAACGGACAGCTATGGCTACACCTTC
>.|TRBJ2-3|TRBV11-2|.
CASSLTVSSTDTQYF
TGTGCCAGCAGCTTAACGGTGTCTAGCACAGATACGCAGTATTTT
>.|TRBJ1-4|TRBV19|.
CASQTPNEKLFF
TGTGCCAGCCAAACACCTAATGAAAAACTGTTTTTT
>.|TRBJ2-7|TRBV29-1|.
CSVVVGAVFYEQYF
TGCAGCGTTGTCGTTGGGGCAGTGTTTTACGAGCAGTACTTC
>.|TRBJ2-1|TRBV4-1|TRBD2
CASSRTSGEHNEQFF
TGCGCCAGCAGCCGGACTAGCGGGGAACACAATGAGCAGTTCTTC
>.|TRBJ2-2|TRBV6-5|.
CASSRETGELFF
TGTGCCAGCAGTCGGGAGACCGGGGAGCTGTTTTTT